This entry features one T cell receptor (beta chain) sequence. The antigen is unknown. The source of the sample is a study of shared clonotypes between healthy human individuals. Study findings and constraints: What rarefaction showed was incomplete sorted-subset sequencing despite large depth. Approximately 5.3% was the fraction of naive CD4 clonotypes found shared across several donors.

The assay was run at deep level. Clones were sequenced by immunoSEQ multiplex PCR, and TCRdb holds only the in-frame ones, with some missing. The sample yields 2 million to 2.5 million clones, nearly 97% seen once. In germline, CDR1 is SGHDN, CDR2 FVKESK. V was clipped by 1 base and J by 5 bases, with 8 bases between them. The CDR3 sequence is 13 residues long. The receptor was isolated from a man between 18 and 35 years old in good health. The sequenced sample was naive CD4+ T cells sorted from blood. Subset in this sample: CD45RA+ positively selected. This chain links TRBV14 with TRBJ2-5; D not resolved. CDR3 loop: CASSQGLVETQYF. The CDR3 bases are TGTGCCAGCAGCCAAGGGCTAGTGGAGACCCAGTACTTC.